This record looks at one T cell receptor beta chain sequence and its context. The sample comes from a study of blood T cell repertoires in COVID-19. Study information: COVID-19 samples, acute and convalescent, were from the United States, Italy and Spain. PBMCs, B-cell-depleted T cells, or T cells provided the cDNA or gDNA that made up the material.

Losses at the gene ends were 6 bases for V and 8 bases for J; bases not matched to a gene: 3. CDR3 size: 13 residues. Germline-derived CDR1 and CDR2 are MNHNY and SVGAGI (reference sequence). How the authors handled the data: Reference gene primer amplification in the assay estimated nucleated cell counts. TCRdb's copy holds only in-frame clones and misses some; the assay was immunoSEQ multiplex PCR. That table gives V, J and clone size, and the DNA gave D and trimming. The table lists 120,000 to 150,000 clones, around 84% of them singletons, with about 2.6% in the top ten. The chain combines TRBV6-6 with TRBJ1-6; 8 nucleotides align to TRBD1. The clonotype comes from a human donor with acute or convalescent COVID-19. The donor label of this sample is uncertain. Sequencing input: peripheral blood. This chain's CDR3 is CASRQQGDSPLHF. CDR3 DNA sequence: TGTGCCAGCAGACAACAGGGGGATTCACCCCTCCACTTT.